These 14 T cell receptor beta chains came from one sample sequenced in a study of T cells in Graves' hyperthyroidism and ophthalmopathy (dated by TCRdb to about 2019). The library was produced with multiplex PCR. Sequencer: Illumina HiSeq 2000. The TCR beta CDR3 regions were amplified from the RNA transcripts. The first round of RT-PCR for the TCR CDR3 was performed with the HTBI primer set and the Qiagen OneStep RT-PCR kit. TCRdb ran its own pipeline on the public reads, namely fastp trimming at Q25 and MiXCR clone calling, and kept in-frame beta chains. Every entry covers one CDR3 protein and lists the most common genes and DNA from its rows. The sample records 250,000 to 350,000 distinct CDR3 sequences, around 16% of which are singletons. Jointly, the top ten make up around a third of the sample. The sample taken for sequencing was blood. Receptors were obtained from a man aged 30 to 39 with Graves' hyperthyroidism.

This clonotype was counted many times. V usage is TRBV28 and J usage is TRBJ2-3; a weak D match, TRBD1 (5 bases). Germline loops: CDR1 MDHEN, CDR2 SYDVKM. The CDR3 extends over 16 amino acids. The V gene lost 3 bases and the J gene lost 2 bases, with 15 bases spanning the gap. The CDR3 nucleotides read TGTGCCAGCAGTTTGTGGCAAGGACACTACACAGATACGCAGTATTTT. Its protein product is CASSLWQGHYTDTQYF.

This clonotype was observed a few times. V is TRBV29-1 and J is TRBJ1-1, with unresolved D. CDR1 is SQVTM, CDR2 ANQGSEA, per germline. V was cut by 7 bases and J by 0 bases, with 12 bases left in between. The CDR3 is 13 residues long. The DNA of the CDR3 is TGCAGCGGCCGCTTGGGCATGAACACTGAAGCTTTCTTT. Amino acid sequence: CSGRLGMNTEAFF.

Many counts were recorded for this clonotype. The chain carries TRBV27 and TRBJ2-1, with D perhaps TRBD1 or TRBD2 (5 bases each). Germline-derived CDR1 and CDR2 are MNHEY and SMNVEV (reference sequence). The CDR3 covers 14 residues. V was clipped by 3 bases and J by 5 bases, with 11 bases between them. For the CDR3, the DNA is TGTGCCAGCAGTTTGCCCGGGGCACACAATGAGCAGTTCTTC. Translating gives CASSLPGAHNEQFF.

This clonotype was seen a handful of times. The rearrangement links TRBV20-1 to TRBJ2-1; D tentatively reads TRBD1 or TRBD2 (5 bases each). In germline, CDR1 is DFQATT, CDR2 SNEGSKA (reference sequence). The CDR3 is 12 residues long. With 5 bases removed from V and 6 bases from J, the gap between germline ends came to 11 bases. CDR3 loop: CSAGDGPNEQFF. The CDR3 DNA follows: TGCAGTGCTGGGGACGGCCCCAATGAGCAGTTCTTC.

The V and J genes are TRBV10-3 and TRBJ2-1, with D perhaps TRBD2 (6 bases). V lost 2 bases, J lost 15 bases, and 11 bases lay in between. Germline V CDR1 and CDR2: ENHRY, SYGVKD. The length of the CDR3 is 11 residues. CDR3 sequence reads: CAISEGRDPFF. The DNA of the CDR3 is TGTGCCATCAGTGAGGGGCGGGATCCGTTCTTC.

V gene TRBV11-2 combines with J gene TRBJ2-4; no firm D call. The CDR3 runs to 13 residues. Per the germline V gene, CDR1 is SGHAT and CDR2 is FQNNGV. Trimming left V 3 bases short and J 4 bases short, with 7 bases between. CDR3 bases: TGTGCCAGCAGCTTTTTCGCTAAAAACATTCAGTACTTC. It is translated as CASSFFAKNIQYF.

This clonotype was detected ten times or more. The CDR3 DNA follows: TGTGCCAGCAGTTCTCCCGGAGTGCGAACCGGGGAGCTGTTTTTT. It is translated as CASSSPGVRTGELFF. The chain employs TRBV28 and TRBJ2-2; D uncertain. Germline V lookup: CDR1 MDHEN, CDR2 SYDVKM. V lost 4 bases, J lost 5 bases, and 14 bases lay in between. The CDR3 extends over 15 amino acids.

This clonotype was seen only once. At one boundary the junction diverges from the germline segment, which might be a read error. The J gene is TRBJ2-3, the V gene TRBV4-1; D perhaps matches TRBD2 (6 bases). In germline, CDR1 is MGHRA, CDR2 YSYEKL. CDR3 size: 16 residues. CDR3 residues: CASSQDRLAPTGTQYF. CDR3 coding DNA: TGCGCCAGCAGCCAAGATCGTCTAGCGCCAACAGGTACGCAGTATTTT.

There are many counts of this clonotype. V gene TRBV12-3 or TRBV12-4 combines with J gene TRBJ2-5, with TRBD1 matching over 7 bases. The CDR3 extends over 14 amino acids. The junction had 10 bases not matched to a gene; V was cut back by 1 base and J by 11 bases. The CDR3 sequence is CASSLGGRGKKQYF. In DNA, the CDR3 is TGTGCCAGCAGTTTAGGGGGCAGGGGGAAAAAACAGTACTTC.

This clonotype has only a few counts. The chain combines TRBV4-1 with TRBJ1-4; no definite D call. Trimming removed 3 bases from V and 8 bases from J, with 22 bases in between. The CDR3 extends over 17 amino acids. The germline gives CDR1 MGHRA, CDR2 YSYEKL. The CDR3 nucleotides read TGCGCCAGCAGCCATTCGAACGGGTTCGCATTTGGAGAAAAACTGTTTTTT. This sequence encodes CASSHSNGFAFGEKLFF.

This clonotype showed up just a few times. J is TRBJ1-2 and V is TRBV6-5; the match to TRBD1 covers 12 bases. V dropped 4 bases and J dropped 1; count of bases not matched to a gene: 10. The CDR3 has 18 amino acids. CDR1 and CDR2 from the germline V gene are MNHEY and SVGAGI. The chain's CDR3 is CASSFLRGQGAFNYGYTF. The CDR3 bases are TGTGCCAGCAGTTTTCTCCGGGGACAGGGGGCGTTTAACTATGGCTACACCTTC.

This clonotype was found many times. The rearrangement joins TRBV7-2 to TRBJ2-7; D remains unclear. Germline CDR1 reads SGHTA; CDR2 reads FQGNSA. The V gene lost 8 bases and the J gene lost 1 base, with 12 bases spanning the gap. This CDR3 has 13 residues. The CDR3 spells CASAKERSYEQYF. CDR3 bases: TGTGCCAGCGCTAAGGAGAGGTCCTACGAGCAGTACTTC. The full variable domain, in which reference TRBV7-2 and TRBJ2-7 provide the parts outside the CDR3, is GAGVSQSPSNKVTEKGKDVELRCDPISGHTALYWYRQSLGQGLEFLIYFQGNSAPDKSGLPSDRFSAERTGGSVSTLTIQRTQQEDSAVYLCASAKERSYEQYFGPGTRLTVT.

The chain uses TRBV12-3 or TRBV12-4 and TRBJ1-4; TRBD1 matches 10 bases. This CDR3 spans 14 amino acids. V was pared by 7 bases and J by 7 bases, with 6 bases of the junction left unmatched. CDR3 region: CASIRTGGGEKLFF. The DNA of the CDR3 is TGTGCCAGCATCAGGACAGGGGGTGGTGAAAAACTGTTTTTT.

In its sample, this clonotype was seen many times. V and J are TRBV11-2 and TRBJ2-1, with TRBD2 matching over 9 bases. With V trimmed by 7 bases and J by 6 bases, 4 bases remained unmatched. CDR3 length: 13 amino acids. Germline V gene data show CDR1 as SGHAT and CDR2 as FQNNGV. The CDR3 loop reads CASTRLAANEQFF. Written as DNA, the CDR3 is TGTGCCAGCACGCGACTAGCGGCCAATGAGCAGTTCTTC.